These 25 T cell receptor beta chains share one sample of origin, sequenced in a study of T cell responses to AZD1222 COVID-19 vaccine. Sequencing was performed with immunoSEQ multiplex PCR; in TCRdb, only in-frame clones are kept and a portion is missing. Counted here are 150,000 or so clones, roughly 89% occurring once; the ten biggest clones make up approximately 4.8%. Sample: peripheral blood, taken on day 0 of AZD1222 vaccination. All receptors derive from an adult in good health.

Comments on this clone: Other DNA sequences from this sample encode an identical CDR3 as well. V and J are TRBV6-5 and TRBJ2-7; D unresolved. The CDR3 sequence is 15 residues long. Trimming removed 0 bases at V and 0 bases at J, with 9 bases between. Germline V gives CDR1 MNHEY, CDR2 SVGAGI. The CDR3: CASSYSTAGSYEQYF. Written as DNA, the CDR3 is TGTGCCAGCAGTTACTCGACGGCAGGCTCCTACGAGCAGTACTTC.

The chain is built from TRBV9 and TRBJ1-1, with D tentatively TRBD1 (6 bases). V was pared by 3 bases and J by 1 base, with 10 bases between. This CDR3 contains 14 residues. CDR1 SGDLS and CDR2 YYNGEE come from the germline V gene. The CDR3 sequence is CASSAGTKNTEAFF. The CDR3 region has the DNA TGTGCCAGCAGCGCCGGGACAAAGAACACTGAAGCTTTCTTT.

The chain is built from TRBV15 and TRBJ1-5; TRBD1 is a possible D gene (5 bases). Germline V gene sequence: CDR1 LNHNV, CDR2 YYDKDF (reference sequence). V was cut by 1 base and J by 3 bases, with 13 bases left in between. This CDR3 has 16 amino acids. CDR3 nucleotide sequence: TGTGCCACCAGCAGAGGGACACCTCGGATCAATCAGCCCCAGCATTTT. Protein sequence: CATSRGTPRINQPQHF.

The genes are TRBV7-9 and TRBJ2-7; 9 positions match TRBD2. The germline CDR1 and CDR2 sequences are SEHNR and FQNEAQ (reference sequence). After removal of 5 bases from V and 3 bases from J, the junction contained 14 bases not matched to a gene. The CDR3 sequence is 17 residues long. CDR3 loop: CASSQPLAIAGVYEQYF. The DNA for the CDR3 is TGTGCCAGCAGCCAACCTCTTGCGATAGCGGGAGTCTACGAGCAGTACTTC.

V and J are TRBV11-3 and TRBJ2-7; D possibly corresponds to TRBD1 (5 bases). Trimming removed 2 bases at V and 3 bases at J, with 5 bases between. CDR3 length equals 12 residues. CDR1 is SGHNT and CDR2 is YENEEA in the germline V gene. The CDR3 spells CASSLTGYEQYF. Written as DNA, the CDR3 is TGTGCCAGCAGCTTAACAGGCTACGAGCAGTACTTC. The whole variable domain, remainder taken from reference TRBV11-3 and TRBJ2-7, is EAGVVQSPRYKIIEKKQPVAFWCNPISGHNTLYWYLQNLGQGPELLIRYENEEAVDDSQLPKDRFSAERLKGVDSTLKIQPAELGDSAVYLCASSLTGYEQYFGPGTRLTVT.

V usage is TRBV3-1 (or the pseudogene TRBV3-2) and J usage is TRBJ1-2; unclear D gene. Trimming took off 0 bases at V and 4 bases at J, with 9 bases between the two ends. CDR3 length: 14 residues. Germline CDR1 is LGHDT and CDR2 is YNNKEL (reference sequence). CDR3 loop: CASSQDMIGYGYTF. CDR3 DNA sequence: TGTGCCAGCAGCCAAGATATGATAGGCTATGGCTACACCTTC.

This chain connects TRBV10-2 to TRBJ1-1; 8 bases map to TRBD1. The J segment lost 0 bases and the V segment lost 9 bases, leaving 3 bases of the junction unmatched. The CDR3 has 13 amino acids. Germline V CDR1 and CDR2: WSHSY, SAAADI. CDR3 amino acids: CASEGQVNTEAFF. The CDR3 nucleotides are TGCGCCAGTGAGGGACAGGTGAACACTGAAGCTTTCTTT.

Only a few counts were recorded for this clone. This chain connects TRBV27 to TRBJ2-1; a possible D gene is TRBD2 (7 bases). Germline V gene data show CDR1 as MNHEY and CDR2 as SMNVEV (reference sequence). CDR3 length equals 15 residues. Trimming left V 7 bases short and J 4 bases short, with 17 bases between. Written as DNA, the CDR3 is TGTGCCAGCACCCAAGGGGGGGCGGGGTACAATGAGCAGTTCTTC. Translating gives CASTQGGAGYNEQFF.

This sequence joins TRBV7-9 and TRBJ1-4; D unclear. The ends were cut back, 1 base at V and 7 bases at J, with 10 bases in the middle. The CDR3 loop spans 14 amino acids. The germline V gene has CDR1 SEHNR and CDR2 FQNEAQ (reference sequence). The CDR3 DNA reads as TGTGCCAGCAGCTTAGTTGGAGTGAGTGAAAAACTGTTTTTT. The encoded protein is CASSLVGVSEKLFF.

This clone was observed once. The chain recombines TRBV28 with TRBJ1-4, with 7 bases fitting TRBD1. The V and J ends lost 3 bases and 0 bases, in that order; junction bases with no gene match: 7. Germline lookup yields CDR1 MDHEN and CDR2 SYDVKM. The CDR3 covers 17 residues. Here the CDR3 DNA reads TGTGCCAGCAGTTTGACAGGGTACAGTACAACTAATGAAAAACTGTTTTTT. Translating it yields CASSLTGYSTTNEKLFF.

This chain uses TRBV29-1 with TRBJ2-3, with TRBD1 matching 9 bases. The V segment lost 4 bases and the J segment 4 bases; nucleotides outside the gene matches: 6. The V gene's germline CDR1 is SQVTM and CDR2 ANQGSEA. CDR3 size: 14 residues. CDR3: CSVALDRGADTQYF. The CDR3 DNA follows: TGCAGCGTTGCACTGGACAGGGGTGCAGATACGCAGTATTTT.

The CDR3 DNA reads TGCGCCAGCAGCTTCGTAACCAATGAGCAGTTCTTC. This codes for CASSFVTNEQFF. This chain uses TRBV5-1 with TRBJ2-1; D is ambiguous. CDR3 length: 12 amino acids. The germline V and J ends were trimmed by 2 bases and 6 bases, with 6 bases remaining between them. The germline gives CDR1 SGHRS, CDR2 YFSETQ.

CDR3 DNA sequence: TGTGCCAGCAGCCCGGGACTAGCGGGGTTGGAGACCCAGTACTTC. Protein sequence: CASSPGLAGLETQYF. V gene TRBV14 combines with J gene TRBJ2-5, with 13 bases fitting TRBD2. Trimming took 4 bases from V and 5 from J; bases not matched to a gene: 4. The CDR3 runs 15 residues. Germline lookup yields CDR1 SGHDN and CDR2 FVKESK.

The chain recombines TRBV6-5 with TRBJ2-3; D gene ambiguous. Germline lookup yields CDR1 MNHEY and CDR2 SVGAGI. V lost 2 bases, J lost 6 bases, and 9 bases lay in between. The CDR3 has 13 amino acids. The chain's CDR3 is CASSYDALDTQYF. The CDR3 nucleotides are TGTGCCAGCAGTTACGACGCGCTGGATACGCAGTATTTT.

In DNA, the CDR3 is TGTGCCAGCAGCACCCGACAGGGGTCCACAGATACGCAGTATTTT. Translated, it gives CASSTRQGSTDTQYF. This rearrangement joins TRBV7-8 to TRBJ2-3; TRBD1 matches at 8 bases. The trim removed 5 bases at V and 2 bases at J, leaving 6 bases unmatched. This CDR3 contains 15 residues. Germline V gene sequence: CDR1 SGHVS, CDR2 FQNEAQ.

This chain links TRBV5-4 with TRBJ2-1; TRBD2 matches at 10 bases. The CDR3 consists of 16 residues. V lost 0 bases and J lost 11; bases outside the gene matches: 11. Looked up from germline, CDR1 is SGHNT and CDR2 is YYREEE (reference sequence). DNA of the CDR3: TGTGCCAGCAGCTTGGACCTAGCGGGAGATCGGCGGCAGCAGTTCTTC. Its protein is CASSLDLAGDRRQQFF.

This chain links TRBV19 with TRBJ1-5; D might be TRBD1 (5 bases). Trimming took 10 bases from V and 1 from J, leaving 14 bases between them. This CDR3 is 14 amino acids long. Germline CDR1 is LNHDA and CDR2 is SQIVND (reference sequence). Here the CDR3 DNA reads TGTGCCACTTCGGTGGCAGGGAGCAATCAGCCCCAGCATTTT. Translation gives CATSVAGSNQPQHF.

The rearrangement uses TRBV28 and TRBJ2-7, with D hard to call. The germline CDR1 and CDR2 sequences are MDHEN and SYDVKM. CDR3 length equals 13 residues. The V end lost 4 bases, the J end lost 2 bases, and 9 bases lay between the germline ends. The CDR3: CASSYSRTYEQYF. CDR3 nucleotides: TGTGCCAGCAGTTACAGCCGCACCTACGAGCAGTACTTC.

A single count supports this clone. The genes are TRBV3-1 (or the pseudogene TRBV3-2) and TRBJ2-4, with D possibly called TRBD1 or TRBD2 (5 bases each). The CDR3 is made up of 15 amino acids. Germline CDR1 LGHDT, CDR2 YNNKEL (reference sequence). Trimming pared 4 bases from V and 12 bases from J, leaving 22 bases between. The CDR3 DNA reads TGTGCCAGCAGCCCGACCGGGACGCCCGATGGGGATCAGTACTTC. It codes for CASSPTGTPDGDQYF.

This clone appeared once. V usage is TRBV29-1 and J usage is TRBJ1-5, with D maybe TRBD1 (5 bases). Per the germline V gene, CDR1 is SQVTM and CDR2 is ANQGSEA. CDR3 length equals 13 residues. Trimming removed 4 bases from V and 4 bases from J, with 11 bases in between. The CDR3 nucleotides are TGCAGCGTTGTATCGGGGACTAATCAGCCCCAGCATTTT. It codes for CSVVSGTNQPQHF.

The chain links TRBV7-2 to TRBJ2-7; TRBD2 matches 7 bases. J lost 1 base, V lost 3 bases, and 3 bases had no gene match. Looked up from germline, CDR1 is SGHTA and CDR2 is FQGNSA. The length of the CDR3 is 14 residues. The CDR3 nucleotides read TGTGCCAGCAGCTTTGGCGGGGGATCCTACGAGCAGTACTTC. It codes for CASSFGGGSYEQYF.

CDR3 coding DNA: TGTGCCAGCTCACTACCTACAGGGCATACGCAGTATTTT. Encoded protein: CASSLPTGHTQYF. The rearrangement links TRBV18 to TRBJ2-3, with D possibly being TRBD1 (6 bases). Germline V lookup: CDR1 KGHSH, CDR2 LQKENI. This CDR3 has 13 amino acids. V lost 4 bases, J lost 7 bases, and 12 bases lay in between.

The chain carries TRBV5-1 and TRBJ1-5; 7 bases line up with TRBD1. Per germline, CDR1 SGHRS and CDR2 YFSETQ. The CDR3 runs 15 residues. V lost 0 bases, J lost 2 bases, and 2 bases stayed unmatched. CDR3 in DNA: TGCGCCAGCAGCTTGGATACAGGGGGCAATCAGCCCCAGCATTTT. Amino acids: CASSLDTGGNQPQHF.

The chain recombines TRBV28 with TRBJ1-2; D is ambiguous. This CDR3 is built from 13 residues. Trimming cost V 6 bases and J 2 bases, with 10 bases left between them. The germline CDR1 and CDR2 sequences are MDHEN and SYDVKM. CDR3 DNA: TGTGCCAGCAGCACCCAGAGGAACTATGGCTACACCTTC. Its protein product is CASSTQRNYGYTF.

The chain is built from TRBV9 and TRBJ2-1; 11 positions agree with TRBD2. Germline lookup yields CDR1 SGDLS and CDR2 YYNGEE. The CDR3 consists of 14 residues. The V gene end was trimmed by 3 bases and the J gene end by 11 bases; junction bases not matched to a gene: 7. Written as DNA, the CDR3 is TGTGCCAGCAGCGGTAGCGGGGGGGCCTCTCAGCAGTTCTTC. Translation: CASSGSGGASQQFF.